Listed here are 27 T cell receptor beta chains from one sample, sequenced in a study of response to subunit inactivated influenza vaccine. A single record per CDR3 protein comes from TCRdb applying MiXCR to the RT-PCR reads. The sample contains 450,000 to 600,000 distinct CDR3 sequences, 7.5% to 8.5% of which appear only once. This specimen was PBMCs from blood, taken roughly 24 months after vaccination. The source of these receptors is a man aged 50 to 69 who received an inactivated influenza vaccine.

V and J are TRBV2 and TRBJ1-1; 9 positions agree with TRBD1. Germline values: CDR1 SNHLY, CDR2 FYNNEI. The CDR3 is 13 residues long. V lost 8 bases, J lost 7 bases, and 8 bases stayed unmatched. The CDR3 bases are TGTGCCAGCGATCGGGACAGGGCGTTTGAAGCTTTCTTT. Protein product: CASDRDRAFEAFF.

The chain has TRBV12-3 or TRBV12-4 and TRBJ2-1; D unclear. The V and J ends lost 5 bases and 8 bases respectively, with 13 bases between them. The CDR3 length is 13 residues. CDR3 amino acids: CASSPAFEYEQFF. CDR3 coding DNA: TGTGCCAGCAGTCCCGCTTTCGAGTATGAGCAGTTCTTC.

The V call is TRBV3-1, the J call TRBJ2-1, with 7 bases aligning to TRBD2. The germline CDR1 and CDR2 sequences are LGHDT and YNNKEL (reference sequence). The CDR3 is 14 amino acids. The ends lost 1 base at V and 7 bases at J; junction bases unmatched: 4. The CDR3 bases are TGTGCCAGCAGCCAAGGCTGGGAGGGGAATGAGCAGTTCTTC. This codes for CASSQGWEGNEQFF.

This clonotype was seen a few times. This chain connects TRBV27 to TRBJ2-1, with TRBD1 matching 7 bases. The CDR3 is 15 residues long. V shed 3 bases and J 8 bases; nucleotides not matched to a gene: 10. CDR1 and CDR2 (germline): MNHEY, SMNVEV (reference sequence). CDR3 bases: TGTGCCAGCAGTTTCCCTAGACAGGGTCTGGATGAGCAGTTCTTC. It encodes CASSFPRQGLDEQFF.

The chain combines TRBV2 with TRBJ1-4; possible D gene TRBD1, 5 bases. V lost 2 bases and J lost 5, with 12 bases in between. The germline gives CDR1 SNHLY, CDR2 FYNNEI. This CDR3 has 15 residues. Here the CDR3 reads CASSEQGLRNEKLFF. The CDR3 DNA reads as TGTGCCAGCAGTGAACAGGGTTTACGGAATGAAAAACTGTTTTTT. The complete variable domain, with remaining parts taken from reference TRBV2 and TRBJ1-4, reads EPEVTQTPSHQVTQMGQEVILRCVPISNHLYFYWYRQILGQKVEFLVSFYNNEISEKSEIFDDQFSVERPDGSNFTLKIRSTKLEDSAMYFCASSEQGLRNEKLFFGSGTQLSVL.

J is TRBJ1-1 and V is TRBV3-1, with unresolved D. Trimming stripped 6 bases from V and 1 base from J, with 18 bases between. Per germline, CDR1 LGHDT and CDR2 YNNKEL (reference sequence). This CDR3 is 16 amino acids long. The CDR3 sequence: CASSNVVVGRNTEAFF. CDR3 nucleotide sequence: TGTGCCAGCAGTAATGTGGTAGTGGGTAGGAACACTGAAGCTTTCTTT. The full variable domain, with the rest looked up from reference TRBV3-1 and TRBJ1-1, is DTAVSQTPKYLVTQMGNDKSIKCEQNLGHDTMYWYKQDSKKFLKIMFSYNNKELIINETVPNRFSPKSPDKAHLNLHINSLELGDSAVYFCASSNVVVGRNTEAFFGQGTRLTVV.

In this sample, this clonotype turned up a few times. As DNA, the CDR3 is TGTGCCAGCAGTTACTGGGGCGGGAAAGGAACAGATACGCAGTATTTT. Translating gives CASSYWGGKGTDTQYF. This sequence joins TRBV6-5 and TRBJ2-3; a possible D gene is TRBD2 (6 bases). This CDR3 region has 16 residues. The V end lost 1 base, the J end lost 3 bases, and 14 bases lay between the germline ends. Germline V gene sequence: CDR1 MNHEY, CDR2 SVGAGI.

The V and J genes are TRBV5-6 and TRBJ1-3; 8 bases map to TRBD1. Germline V gene lookup returns CDR1 SGHDT and CDR2 YYEEEE. The CDR3 totals 15 residues. Losses at the gene ends were 6 bases for V and 4 bases for J; bases not matched to a gene: 9. The CDR3 region is CASTLDRGYGNTIYF. DNA for the CDR3: TGTGCCAGCACCCTTGACAGGGGATACGGAAACACCATATATTTT.

This clonotype appeared many times. The rearrangement joins TRBV7-2 to TRBJ2-1; 12 positions match TRBD1. Germline CDR1 is SGHTA and CDR2 is FQGNSA. The CDR3 loop spans 15 amino acids. J was trimmed by 12 bases and V by 1 base; bases with no gene match: 7. The chain's CDR3 is CASSLDGTGGFGQFF. CDR3 in DNA: TGTGCCAGCAGCTTAGATGGGACAGGGGGCTTCGGGCAGTTCTTC. The whole variable domain, remainder taken from reference TRBV7-2 and TRBJ2-1, is GAGVSQSPSNKVTEKGKDVELRCDPISGHTALYWYRQSLGQGLEFLIYFQGNSAPDKSGLPSDRFSAERTGGSVSTLTIQRTQQEDSAVYLCASSLDGTGGFGQFFGPGTRLTVL.

This clonotype was recorded at least ten times. This chain connects TRBV6-5 to TRBJ2-7; TRBD1 might be the D (5 bases). V lost 0 bases to trimming and J lost 4 bases, with 10 bases between them. Germline V lookup: CDR1 MNHEY, CDR2 SVGAGI. CDR3 size: 14 residues. CDR3 in amino acids: CASSYSDNLYEQYF. The CDR3 DNA follows: TGTGCCAGCAGTTACTCGGACAACCTATACGAGCAGTACTTC.

In the case of this clonotype: An end of the junction does not agree with germline; a read error may underlie this. The chain couples TRBV10-3 to TRBJ2-7; D unresolved. Germline V lookup: CDR1 ENHRY, CDR2 SYGVKD. The CDR3 is 13 amino acids. The CDR3 loop is CAISRVSSYEQYF. The CDR3 DNA reads as TGTGCCATCAGCCGGGTCAGTTCCTATGAGCAGTACTTC.

In its sample, this clonotype was seen many times. The chain links TRBV29-1 to TRBJ2-7; D gene unclear. Germline-derived CDR1 and CDR2 are SQVTM and ANQGSEA. The length of the CDR3 is 12 residues. Trimming shortened V by 5 bases and J by 5 bases, and 13 bases separated the two germline ends. CDR3 coding DNA: TGCAGCGTTAGCGTCCTTGGTAACGAGCAGTACTTC. This encodes CSVSVLGNEQYF.

The chain recombines TRBV6-1 with TRBJ1-6; D unresolved. This CDR3 has 13 amino acids. In germline, CDR1 is MNHNS, CDR2 SASEGT. The CDR3 DNA is TGTGCGTCGTGCCAGGTTGAGGAATCACCCCTCCACTTT. It codes for CASCQVEESPLHF.

The V gene is TRBV20-1, the J gene TRBJ1-2; 9 nucleotides line up with TRBD1. The CDR3 sequence is 16 residues long. Trimming removed 0 bases from V and 3 bases from J; junction bases left unmatched: 8. The germline CDR1 and CDR2 sequences are DFQATT and SNEGSKA (reference sequence). CDR3 DNA sequence: TGCAGTGCTAGAGATCCCGGGACAGGGACCCACTATGGCTACACCTTC. Translated, it gives CSARDPGTGTHYGYTF.

Ten or more counts support this clonotype. The rearrangement links TRBV5-6 to TRBJ1-2; D is unresolved. This CDR3 spans 13 amino acids. Germline CDR1 and CDR2: SGHDT and YYEEEE. V was clipped by 4 bases and J by 2 bases, with 9 bases between them. CDR3 sequence reads: CASSRGPNYGYTF. The CDR3 DNA reads TGTGCCAGCAGCCGTGGACCGAACTATGGCTACACCTTC.

This clonotype was counted ten times or more. The V call is TRBV6-5, the J call TRBJ1-2; D gene unclear. Germline CDR1 is MNHEY and CDR2 is SVGAGI. The length of the CDR3 is 13 residues. V was cut by 2 bases and J by 5 bases, with 9 bases left in between. The chain's CDR3 is CASSYGREYGYTF. The CDR3 bases are TGTGCCAGCAGTTACGGCCGGGAATATGGCTACACCTTC.

V usage is TRBV6-6 and J usage is TRBJ2-5; TRBD2 agrees at 7 bases. The germline gives CDR1 MNHNY, CDR2 SVGAGI (reference sequence). V lost 1 base, J lost 5 bases, and 1 base stayed unmatched. The CDR3 totals 13 residues. The chain's CDR3 is CASSYWGGETQYF. The CDR3 DNA follows: TGTGCCAGCAGTTACTGGGGGGGGGAGACCCAGTACTTC.

This clonotype was seen many times. This chain uses TRBV28 with TRBJ2-1; perhaps TRBD2 as D (6 bases). The CDR3 extends over 13 amino acids. V was clipped by 7 bases and J by 9 bases, with 16 bases between them. Germline V lookup: CDR1 MDHEN, CDR2 SYDVKM. CDR3 sequence reads: CASNSPGGAEQFF. DNA for the CDR3: TGTGCCAGCAATTCCCCAGGAGGGGCTGAGCAGTTCTTC.

V usage is TRBV4-1 and J usage is TRBJ1-1; no firm D call. This CDR3 comprises 15 residues. CDR1 and CDR2 from the germline V gene are MGHRA and YSYEKL. V lost 10 bases and J lost 0, with 18 bases in between. CDR3 sequence: CATQEGMSLNTEAFF. CDR3 nucleotides: TGCGCCACCCAGGAGGGAATGAGTCTGAACACTGAAGCTTTCTTT.

The chain is built from TRBV7-9 and TRBJ2-1, with D maybe TRBD2 (6 bases). Per germline, CDR1 SEHNR and CDR2 FQNEAQ (reference sequence). This CDR3 has 14 amino acids. The ends were cut back, 4 bases at V and 6 bases at J, with 13 bases in the middle. The chain's CDR3 is CASSSPVGGNEQFF. The CDR3 DNA follows: TGTGCCAGCAGCTCCCCGGTGGGGGGCAATGAGCAGTTCTTC. Full variable domain (outside the CDR3, taken from reference TRBV7-9 and TRBJ2-1): DTGVSQNPRHKITKRGQNVTFRCDPISEHNRLYWYRQTLGQGPEFLTYFQNEAQLEKSRLLSDRFSAERPKGSFSTLEIQRTEQGDSAMYLCASSSPVGGNEQFFGPGTRLTVL.

This clonotype has just a few counts. The chain recombines TRBV30 with TRBJ1-1; D possibly corresponds to TRBD1 (5 bases). Germline values: CDR1 GTSNPN, CDR2 SVGIG (reference sequence). The length of the CDR3 is 13 residues. V lost 0 bases and J lost 5, with 10 bases in between. DNA for the CDR3: TGTGCCTGGAGTGTTTTGGGGGATACTGAAGCTTTCTTT. This codes for CAWSVLGDTEAFF.

The table lists this clonotype with many counts. The rearrangement joins TRBV20-1 to TRBJ2-7; unclear D gene. Trimming left V 0 bases short and J 1 base short, with 4 bases between. This CDR3 spans 12 amino acids. Looked up from germline, CDR1 is DFQATT and CDR2 is SNEGSKA (reference sequence). CDR3 sequence: CSARDRSYEQYF. CDR3 DNA sequence: TGCAGTGCTAGAGACAGGTCCTACGAGCAGTACTTC.

In its sample, this clonotype was seen many times. The chain joins TRBV4-1 to TRBJ2-7; TRBD1 agrees at 9 bases. Germline-derived CDR1 and CDR2 are MGHRA and YSYEKL. The CDR3 contains 18 residues. Unmatched junction bases numbered 13, after V lost 2 bases and J lost 2 bases. CDR3 sequence (DNA): TGCGCCAGCAGCCAAATCCAACCCCCGGGACAGGGTACCTACGAGCAGTACTTC. It codes for CASSQIQPPGQGTYEQYF.

V usage is TRBV7-9 and J usage is TRBJ2-2, with 7 bases fitting TRBD2. The CDR3 has 15 amino acids. V shed 8 bases and J 3 bases; nucleotides not matched to a gene: 9. CDR1 is SEHNR, CDR2 FQNEAQ, per germline (reference sequence). The CDR3 is CASYPPRGDTGELFF. CDR3 coding DNA: TGTGCCAGCTACCCGCCCCGGGGGGACACCGGGGAGCTGTTTTTT.

The chain employs TRBV27 and TRBJ2-7, with unresolved D. Per germline, CDR1 MNHEY and CDR2 SMNVEV (reference sequence). The CDR3 has 13 residues. V was clipped by 2 bases and J by 5 bases, with 10 bases between them. The CDR3 sequence is CASSLASSNEQYF. The DNA for the CDR3 is TGTGCCAGCAGTTTAGCCAGTTCCAACGAGCAGTACTTC.

The rearrangement links TRBV7-8 to TRBJ2-3; possible D gene TRBD2, 6 bases. The ends were cut back, 0 bases at V and 2 bases at J, with 15 bases in the middle. The CDR3 sequence is 17 residues long. The germline V gene encodes CDR1 SGHVS and CDR2 FQNEAQ. CDR3 in DNA: TGTGCCAGCAGCTTAGCGCAGGGACTGATACCCACAGATACGCAGTATTTT. It yields the protein CASSLAQGLIPTDTQYF.

This clonotype was counted at least ten times. This chain uses TRBV28 with TRBJ2-5; the D gene is possibly TRBD1 (5 bases). CDR1 and CDR2 from the germline V gene are MDHEN and SYDVKM. This CDR3 spans 15 amino acids. V lost 1 base, J lost 3 bases, and 12 bases lay in between. The CDR3 spells CASSLFWGRKETQYF. The CDR3 nucleotides read TGTGCCAGCAGTTTATTTTGGGGCCGGAAAGAGACCCAGTACTTC.